This T cell receptor (beta chain) comes out of a study of cytomegalovirus exposure and HLA in healthy donors. Germline-derived CDR1 and CDR2 are MNHEY and SMNVEV (reference sequence). This CDR3 is built from 16 residues. J was trimmed by 4 bases and V by 5 bases; bases with no gene match: 9. Comment on this clone: Antigen unknown.

PCR employed 60 Vbeta and 13 Jbeta primers. The data were produced by immunoSEQ multiplex PCR, yet TCRdb's version contains in-frame clones alone and is incomplete. The sample shows roughly 160,000 clones, almost 85% of them seen only once. Study outcomes and limitations: TCR beta sequences reportedly predicted most subjects' HLA-A and HLA-B alleles accurately.

The TCR sequence derives from a young man in good health and CMV-seronegative. The gene calls are TRBV27 and TRBJ2-1; 9 nucleotides line up with TRBD2. Sequenced input: PBMCs. The DNA of the CDR3 is TGTGCCAGCAGTGAGCTTCAAGCGGGGGGATACAATGAGCAGTTCTTC. This encodes CASSELQAGGYNEQFF.